These T cell receptor beta chains were read from a single sample in a study of PD-1 blockade in classical Hodgkin lymphoma. Profiling relied on immunoSEQ multiplex PCR, and the TCRdb table lists in-frame clones only, not all of them. The data contain 27,000 or so clones, about 80% of them singletons. The sample was CD4+ T cells from blood, taken at baseline. Receptors were obtained from a human donor with classical Hodgkin lymphoma. Both conserved end residues are trimmed from each CDR3.

CDR3 length,J gene,V gene,CDR3 protein
13,TRBJ2-3,TRBV9,ASSVSPRGTDTQY
12,TRBJ2-1,TRBV19,ASSPGLGNNEQF
12,TRBJ2-7,TRBV7-2,ATRKPTASYEQY
11,TRBJ2-7,TRBV5-8,ASSLVWESEQY
14,TRBJ1-5,TRBV7-2,ASSLAGALSNQPQH
10,TRBJ1-1,TRBV30,AWSTKGTEAF
12,TRBJ2-7,TRBV30,AWSVERGVDEQY
15,TRBJ1-3,TRBV7-6,ASSLIGSGVAGNTIY
12,TRBJ2-1,TRBV28,ASTYSGGAGEQF
12,TRBJ1-2,TRBV30,AWSPAPRGYGYT
13,TRBJ1-4,TRBV19,ASRQGSATNEKLF
11,TRBJ1-2,TRBV4-2,ASSFSTGWGYT
12,TRBJ1-5,TRBV30,AWSVLFSGQPQH
12,TRBJ2-7,TRBV19,ASSSTGISYEQY
14,TRBJ2-7,TRBV1,TSSEDRDRGLYGQY
10,TRBJ2-7,TRBV6-5,ASSYRRGEQY
14,TRBJ2-1,TRBV19,ASSIPRDRGVGEQF
16,TRBJ2-2,TRBV5-1,ASSFNRQGRLVTGELF
15,TRBJ2-2,TRBV7-2,ASSLKPPGGSTGELF
10,TRBJ1-1,TRBV28,ASSFLGNQAF
15,TRBJ2-7,TRBV10-1,ASSEPGLAGPYYEQY
16,TRBJ2-4,TRBV15,ATPTNRLVGRNKNIQY
11,TRBJ1-1,TRBV6-5,ASSYKGLGEAF
8,TRBJ2-7,TRBV6-1,ANRDHEQY
12,TRBJ1-5,TRBV6-5,ASSYALGGQPQH
12,TRBJ2-2,TRBV29-1,SVGIRGDDGELF
11,TRBJ1-2,TRBV23-1,ASPPGTYYGYT
11,TRBJ1-2,TRBV18,ASSPGAAYGYT
12,TRBJ1-1,TRBV19,ASSITGSQGEAF
14,TRBJ1-3,TRBV21-1,ASSKNGREPGNTIY
13,TRBJ1-2,TRBV9,ASRQDRGPNYGYT
13,TRBJ1-3,TRBV28,ASSLLQGSGNTIY
13,TRBJ2-7,TRBV5-1,ASSLRQGGSYEQY
13,TRBJ2-2,TRBV2,ASSGDRGSTGELF
13,TRBJ2-3,TRBV7-9,ASTRVGQGTDTQY